A single sample is the source of the 24 T cell receptor beta chains below, sequenced in a study of blood T cell repertoires in COVID-19 (dated by TCRdb to 2019 to 2021). The method behind the library was the immunoSEQ multiplex PCR assay. In its TCRdb copy, this immuneACCESS table keeps in-frame sequences only and misses some clones. Where compared with another copy, unresolved V genes explain less than half of these, and the others have no known cause. This sample has nearly 350,000 clones in its table, and around 87% of those were observed once. Of the sample, nearly 6.5% falls within the top ten clones. Specimen: peripheral blood. The receptors stem from a woman aged 45-60 years with COVID-19, enrolled during active disease.

Notes on this clone: The sample has other DNA sequences that encode this CDR3 too. V gene TRBV7-9 combines with J gene TRBJ1-5; D gene unclear. The CDR3 sequence is 14 residues long. Trimming stripped 1 base from V and 2 bases from J, with 6 bases between. CDR1 is SEHNR, CDR2 FQNEAQ, per germline (reference sequence). The CDR3 reads CASSLGGGNQPQHF. CDR3 in DNA: TGTGCCAGCAGCTTAGGCGGAGGCAATCAGCCCCAGCATTTT.

Worth noting for this clone: The junction departs from the called germline gene at one end, perhaps through a read error. The V call is TRBV5-8, the J call TRBJ1-4; TRBD1 matches at 12 bases. The CDR3 spans 15 residues. Per germline, CDR1 SGHTS and CDR2 YDEGEE. CDR3 DNA sequence: TGTGCCAGCAGCTTGGCAGGGACAGGGGGCCTCGTTCCTTATTTT. This codes for CASSLAGTGGLVPYF. The complete variable domain, with remaining parts taken from reference TRBV5-8 and TRBJ1-4, reads EAGVTQSPTHLIKTRGQQATLRCSPISGHTSVYWYQQALGLGLQFLLWYDEGEERNRGNFPPRFSGRQFPNYSSELNVNALELEDSALYLCASSLAGTGGLVPYFGSGTQLSVL.

The chain combines TRBV29-1 with TRBJ1-1; 7 bases agree with TRBD1. V dropped 7 bases and J dropped 0; count of bases not matched to a gene: 2. This CDR3 region has 12 residues. Germline V gene data show CDR1 as SQVTM and CDR2 as ANQGSEA. The CDR3 sequence is CSGTGMNTEAFF. CDR3 nucleotides: TGCAGCGGGACAGGTATGAACACTGAAGCTTTCTTT. The full variable domain, rest sourced from reference TRBV29-1 and TRBJ1-1, is SAVISQKPSRDICQRGTSLTIQCQVDSQVTMMFWYRQQPGQSLTLIATANQGSEATYESGFVIDKFPISRPNLTFSTLTVSNMSPEDSSIYLCSGTGMNTEAFFGQGTRLTVV.

The rearrangement joins TRBV6-1 to TRBJ2-5, with TRBD2 matching over 7 bases. The length of the CDR3 is 14 residues. V shed 5 bases and J 5 bases; nucleotides not matched to a gene: 8. Looked up from germline, CDR1 is MNHNS and CDR2 is SASEGT. CDR3 DNA: TGTGCCAGCAGTATTGGTGGGGGGGTGGAGACCCAGTACTTC. This sequence encodes CASSIGGGVETQYF.

J is TRBJ2-3 and V is TRBV11-3; 15 bases line up with TRBD2. V trimming: 5 bases; J trimming: 7 bases; junction bases outside the gene matches: 4. The CDR3 is 15 residues long. Germline CDR1 and CDR2: SGHNT and YENEEA. Written as DNA, the CDR3 is TGTGCCAGCAGCAGGACTAGCGGGAGGGATCATACGCAGTATTTT. Translating gives CASSRTSGRDHTQYF.

This chain links TRBV7-2 with TRBJ2-7, with D perhaps matching TRBD2 (5 bases). Germline V gene lookup returns CDR1 SGHTA and CDR2 FQGNSA. This CDR3 comprises 13 residues. Trimming removed 0 bases at V and 6 bases at J, with 9 bases between. The CDR3 loop is CASSLARVVEQYF. CDR3 in DNA: TGTGCCAGCAGCTTAGCGCGGGTGGTCGAGCAGTACTTC.

CDR3 coding DNA: TGTGCCAGCAGCAACAGGGGGCGTAATTCACCCCTCCACTTT. Encoded protein: CASSNRGRNSPLHF. The chain is built from TRBV6-5 and TRBJ1-6, with TRBD1 matching 9 bases. Per germline, CDR1 MNHEY and CDR2 SVGAGI. After removal of 6 bases from V and 6 bases from J, the junction contained 3 bases not matched to a gene. This CDR3 region has 14 residues.

This chain connects TRBV7-6 to TRBJ2-3, with 7 nucleotides matching TRBD2. Germline CDR1 reads SGHVS; CDR2 reads FNYEAQ. The V segment lost 2 bases and the J segment 2 bases; nucleotides outside the gene matches: 7. This CDR3 region has 16 residues. Here the CDR3 DNA reads TGTGCCAGCAGCTTATTAAAAGCGGGGTCCACAGATACGCAGTATTTT. Protein sequence: CASSLLKAGSTDTQYF.

V is TRBV5-1 and J is TRBJ2-5; TRBD1 aligns across 8 bases. There are 14 residues in the CDR3. With 1 base clipped from V and 5 bases from J, the junction kept 4 bases outside the gene matches. The germline gives CDR1 SGHRS, CDR2 YFSETQ. The CDR3 sequence is CASSLTTGAETQYF. The CDR3 nucleotides read TGCGCCAGCAGCTTGACGACAGGGGCGGAGACCCAGTACTTC.

The CDR3 reads CASSLGNRADTQYF. The CDR3, as DNA: TGTGCCAGCAGCTTAGGAAACAGGGCCGATACGCAGTATTTT. The chain links TRBV11-3 to TRBJ2-3, with a weak D call TRBD1 (6 bases). V lost 1 base and J 6 bases, leaving 11 bases between the germline ends. CDR1 is SGHNT and CDR2 is YENEEA in the germline V gene. There are 14 residues in the CDR3.

The rearrangement joins TRBV5-1 to TRBJ2-7; 7 bases map to TRBD1. Germline CDR1 is SGHRS and CDR2 is YFSETQ. Germline trimming cut 4 bases from V and 6 bases from J; bases unmatched to any gene: 13. This CDR3 has 15 amino acids. The CDR3: CASSLQPQGLGEQYF. DNA of the CDR3: TGCGCCAGCAGCCTACAACCACAGGGGCTAGGCGAGCAGTACTTC.

This chain uses TRBV7-2 with TRBJ2-7; weak D call: TRBD2 (6 bases). CDR3 length: 14 amino acids. Looked up from germline, CDR1 is SGHTA and CDR2 is FQGNSA. Trimming removed 5 bases at V and 6 bases at J, with 17 bases between. The CDR3 reads CASSHTTSSSEQYF. Here the CDR3 DNA reads TGTGCCAGCAGCCATACGACTAGTTCGAGCGAGCAGTACTTC.

Points on this clone: Within the sample, other DNA sequences also encode this same CDR3. DNA of the CDR3: TGCGCCAGCAGAACCGGGACAGGGAATGAAAAACTGTTTTTT. Protein sequence: CASRTGTGNEKLFF. This rearrangement joins TRBV5-1 to TRBJ1-4, with TRBD1 identical over 9 bases. Germline CDR1 and CDR2: SGHRS and YFSETQ. Unmatched junction bases numbered 4, after V lost 5 bases and J lost 5 bases. CDR3 length: 14 amino acids.

This sequence joins TRBV11-2 and TRBJ2-2, with D possibly being TRBD2 (6 bases). Germline assignment: CDR1 SGHAT and CDR2 FQNNGV. This CDR3 is built from 16 residues. Trimming removed 5 bases from V and 7 bases from J, with 20 bases in between. As DNA, the CDR3 is TGTGCCAGCAGCCCCCGACGTCGACTAGGGATCGGGGAGCTGTTTTTT. It specifies CASSPRRRLGIGELFF.

Note on this clone: At the DNA level, this CDR3 is encoded by other sequences in the same sample as well. The chain couples TRBV12-3 or TRBV12-4 to TRBJ1-1, with D perhaps TRBD1 (6 bases). This CDR3 contains 13 residues. V was cut by 8 bases and J by 2 bases, with 12 bases left in between. The CDR3 loop is CASRGQPNTEAFF. The CDR3 DNA follows: TGTGCCAGCCGTGGACAGCCCAACACTGAAGCTTTCTTT.

The rearrangement joins TRBV30 to TRBJ1-1, with D possibly being TRBD1 (6 bases). Germline V CDR1 and CDR2: GTSNPN, SVGIG (reference sequence). Deletions cut 5 bases from V and 4 bases from J, with 14 bases between. This CDR3 contains 13 residues. The CDR3 sequence is CAWAGAQSTEAFF. In DNA form, the CDR3 reads TGTGCCTGGGCAGGGGCGCAGAGCACTGAAGCTTTCTTT. Supplemented by reference TRBV30 and TRBJ1-1, the full variable domain reads SQTIHQWPATLVQPVGSPLSLECTVEGTSNPNLYWYRQAAGRGLQLLFYSVGIGQISSEVPQNLSASRPQDRQFILSSKKLLLSDSGFYLCAWAGAQSTEAFFGQGTRLTVV.

The chain joins TRBV11-3 to TRBJ2-3; TRBD2 agrees at 12 bases. CDR1 SGHNT and CDR2 YENEEA come from the germline V gene. The CDR3 runs 16 residues. V was pared by 5 bases and J by 4 bases, with 7 bases of the junction left unmatched. The CDR3 reads CASSPRTSGTPDTQYF. The CDR3 bases are TGTGCCAGCAGCCCCCGGACTAGCGGGACCCCAGATACGCAGTATTTT.

This clone was seen just once. The chain combines TRBV20-1 with TRBJ1-1; D gene unclear. V lost 3 bases and J lost 0, with 11 bases in between. There are 14 residues in the CDR3. In germline, CDR1 is DFQATT, CDR2 SNEGSKA (reference sequence). DNA of the CDR3: TGCAGTGCTAGTCAGGCGCAGTTGAACACTGAAGCTTTCTTT. This codes for CSASQAQLNTEAFF.

The genes are TRBV4-3 and TRBJ1-5; 9 bases agree with TRBD1. There are 15 residues in the CDR3. Looked up from germline, CDR1 is LGHNA and CDR2 is YSLEER. The ends lost 2 bases at V and 2 bases at J; junction bases unmatched: 1. In DNA form, the CDR3 reads TGCGCCAGCAGCCAAAGGACAGGGGGCAATCAGCCCCAGCATTTT. Protein product: CASSQRTGGNQPQHF.

J is TRBJ1-1 and V is TRBV4-2; 7 bases are shared with TRBD1. The length of the CDR3 is 17 residues. V lost 2 bases and J lost 6; bases outside the gene matches: 15. Germline V gives CDR1 LGHNA, CDR2 YNFKEQ. CDR3 in DNA: TGTGCCAGCAGCCAACCAGCTGTAGGGGGCGCTAAGGCTGAAGCTTTCTTT. Translated: CASSQPAVGGAKAEAFF.

This clone was seen at least ten times. The rearrangement uses TRBV27 and TRBJ1-2, with 9 bases matching TRBD1. The CDR3 totals 12 residues. V gave up 6 bases and J gave up 7 bases; unmatched junction bases: 3. The germline V gene has CDR1 MNHEY and CDR2 SMNVEV (reference sequence). The CDR3 is CASRGQGGGYTF. Written as DNA, the CDR3 is TGTGCCAGCAGGGGACAGGGAGGTGGCTACACCTTC.

CDR3: CASSLSSGWVAKNIQYF. The CDR3 DNA sequence: TGTGCCAGCAGTTTATCGTCGGGATGGGTGGCCAAAAACATTCAGTACTTC. The rearrangement links TRBV27 to TRBJ2-4; the D gene is possibly TRBD2 (5 bases). Trimming took off 0 bases at V and 1 base at J, with 13 bases between the two ends. The CDR3 covers 17 residues. Per germline, CDR1 MNHEY and CDR2 SMNVEV (reference sequence).

This rearrangement joins TRBV5-1 to TRBJ2-5, with 7 bases aligning to TRBD2. Unmatched junction bases numbered 10, after V lost 4 bases and J lost 4 bases. The CDR3 is made up of 15 amino acids. CDR1 SGHRS and CDR2 YFSETQ come from the germline V gene. DNA for the CDR3: TGCGCCAGCAGCGGAGGGGACTACCAGAGAGAGACCCAGTACTTC. Amino acid sequence: CASSGGDYQRETQYF.

The gene calls are TRBV7-9 and TRBJ1-5; no reliable D call. V was trimmed by 3 bases and J by 6 bases, leaving 12 bases between them. The CDR3 sequence is 14 residues long. Germline V CDR1 and CDR2: SEHNR, FQNEAQ (reference sequence). CDR3: CASSLGGRAQPQHF. The CDR3 DNA reads TGTGCCAGCAGCTTGGGAGGTAGAGCTCAGCCCCAGCATTTT.